Given below is one T cell receptor beta chain in context. These data come from a study of blood T cell repertoires in COVID-19. Looking at the study overall: Whether acute or convalescent, the COVID-19 samples came from the United States, Italy and Spain. PBMCs, B-cell-depleted T cells, or T cells were the source of the cDNA or gDNA that made up the material.

Original data processing: The assay estimated nucleated cells by amplifying reference gene primers. Repertoires were generated with immunoSEQ multiplex PCR, while TCRdb's copy carries only in-frame clones and drops some. For V, J and clone size, that table is used; D and trimming come from the DNA. The table has about 80,000 clones, roughly 88% seen once. The origin of this receptor is a woman aged 80 or over with acute or convalescent COVID-19. Sequencing used peripheral blood.

The CDR3 nucleotides are TGCGCCAGCAGCTTGGGGACAGGGCCTAATGAAAAACTGTTTTTT. Translation: CASSLGTGPNEKLFF. The V call is TRBV5-1, the J call TRBJ1-4; 8 bases agree with TRBD1. This CDR3 is 15 amino acids long. Germline loops: CDR1 SGHRS, CDR2 YFSETQ. V lost 0 bases to trimming and J lost 3 bases; unmatched junction nucleotides: 1. Full variable domain (outside the CDR3, taken from reference TRBV5-1 and TRBJ1-4): KAGVTQTPRYLIKTRGQQVTLSCSPISGHRSVSWYQQTPGQGLQFLFEYFSETQRNKGNFPGRFSGRQFSNSRSEMNVSTLELGDSALYLCASSLGTGPNEKLFFGSGTQLSVL.